This T cell receptor beta chain was recovered during a study of blood T cell repertoires in COVID-19. This clone was counted between two and nine times. The data were produced by immunoSEQ multiplex PCR, yet TCRdb's version contains in-frame clones alone and is incomplete. The sample carries some 70,000 clones, roughly 80% recorded once. V shed 1 base, J shed 6 bases, and the junction held 3 bases outside the gene matches. The germline gives CDR1 LGHDT, CDR2 YNNKEL (reference sequence). The CDR3 sequence is 15 residues long. This clonotype was sampled from a man aged 50 or older with COVID-19, enrolled during active disease. The chain uses TRBV3-1 (or the pseudogene TRBV3-2) and TRBJ1-6, with 7 bases aligning to TRBD1. The sequenced material came from peripheral blood. The CDR3 region has the DNA TGTGCCAGCAGCCAAGGACAGGGTGGTAATTCACCCCTCCACTTT. Translating it yields CASSQGQGGNSPLHF.